This TCR beta chain was captured in a study of T cells in Graves' hyperthyroidism and ophthalmopathy. The TCR beta CDR3 regions underwent amplification using RNA transcripts as the source. HTBI primers drove first-round RT-PCR of the TCR CDR3. TCRdb passed the multiplex PCR reads through MiXCR, listing each CDR3 protein once. In the table there are a few hundred thousand distinct CDR3 sequences, approximately 20% of which are singletons. From 10 ml of fresh peripheral blood, PBMCs were isolated. This clonotype came up a few times. Trimming cost V 4 bases and J 7 bases, with 17 bases left between them. CDR1 DFQATT and CDR2 SNEGSKA come from the germline V gene (reference sequence). CDR3 length: 14 amino acids.

The receptor's source is a woman aged 18-29 years with Graves' hyperthyroidism. Sequenced input: blood. The chain couples TRBV20-1 to TRBJ1-5, with TRBD1 as a possible D gene (6 bases). CDR3 sequence: CSATEFGGRQPQHF. The CDR3 region has the DNA TGCAGTGCTACGGAGTTCGGGGGCCGGCAGCCCCAGCATTTT.